This entry lists 24 T cell receptor beta chains sequenced from one sample in a study of cytomegalovirus exposure and HLA in healthy donors. Primers: 60 Vbeta forward and 13 Jbeta reverse. The assay was immunoSEQ multiplex PCR, and TCRdb's table has in-frame clones only and misses some. The table includes more than 100,000 clones, 75% to 85% detected once. Input material: PBMCs. Source of these receptors: a woman aged 40 to 50 in good health and CMV-seronegative.

This clone was seen only once. The chain links TRBV18 to TRBJ1-2; D is unresolved. CDR3 length: 12 amino acids. CDR1 KGHSH and CDR2 LQKENI come from the germline V gene. The V end lost 3 bases, the J end lost 8 bases, and 10 bases lay between the germline ends. CDR3 bases: TGTGCCAGCTCACCGGAGGTGAGAGGCTACACCTTC. Its translation: CASSPEVRGYTF.

The chain carries TRBV15 and TRBJ1-4, with 7 nucleotides matching TRBD1. The CDR3 totals 15 residues. CDR1 and CDR2 from the germline V gene are LNHNV and YYDKDF (reference sequence). With 5 bases clipped from V and 4 bases from J, the junction kept 7 bases outside the gene matches. CDR3 coding DNA: TGTGCCACCAGCTCCGCGACAGGGAATAATGAAAAACTGTTTTTT. It translates to CATSSATGNNEKLFF.

In its sample, this clone was seen a few times. The chain joins TRBV7-9 to TRBJ1-1, with D hard to call. The CDR3 is 15 amino acids. Germline-derived CDR1 and CDR2 are SEHNR and FQNEAQ (reference sequence). V lost 4 bases, J lost 7 bases, and 19 bases lay in between. The CDR3 DNA sequence: TGTGCCAGCAGCTCCGATAGAGGCTACATTAGTGAAGCTTTCTTT. Amino acid sequence: CASSSDRGYISEAFF.

The rearrangement links TRBV18 to TRBJ2-7, with D tentatively TRBD1 (5 bases). The CDR3 consists of 15 residues. V was shortened by 7 bases and J by 4 bases, with 20 bases between the two germline ends. In germline, CDR1 is KGHSH, CDR2 LQKENI. The CDR3 sequence is CASWRPGQGSYEQYF. CDR3 nucleotide sequence: TGTGCCAGCTGGCGTCCGGGTCAGGGTTCATACGAGCAGTACTTC.

This clone was recorded only once. The chain links TRBV25-1 to TRBJ1-3, with 7 bases identical to TRBD1. Germline V gene data show CDR1 as MGHDK and CDR2 as SYGVNS. This CDR3 is built from 17 residues. The V and J ends lost 3 bases and 2 bases, in that order; junction bases with no gene match: 10. CDR3 protein: CASSDRTGTATGNTIYF. DNA for the CDR3: TGTGCCAGCAGTGACCGCACCGGGACAGCGACTGGAAACACCATATATTTT.

The CDR3: CASRNTGNTDTQYF. The CDR3 coding sequence is TGTGCCAGCAGAAATACAGGGAACACAGATACGCAGTATTTT. This chain links TRBV7-9 with TRBJ2-3; maybe TRBD1 (6 bases). The CDR3 extends over 14 amino acids. Trimming removed 6 bases from V and 2 bases from J, with 12 bases in between. Germline CDR1 and CDR2: SEHNR and FQNEAQ (reference sequence).

The chain links TRBV19 to TRBJ1-5; 8 bases fit TRBD1. CDR1 is LNHDA, CDR2 SQIVND, per germline (reference sequence). The junction had 2 bases not matched to a gene; V was cut back by 7 bases and J by 3 bases. The CDR3 extends over 13 amino acids. CDR3 DNA sequence: TGTGCCAGTACGGACAGGGCCAATCAGCCCCAGCATTTT. The encoded protein is CASTDRANQPQHF.

V usage is TRBV30 and J usage is TRBJ2-2, with D maybe TRBD1 (6 bases). The CDR3 has 15 residues. V was clipped by 4 bases and J by 4 bases, with 16 bases between them. CDR1 and CDR2 from the germline V gene are GTSNPN and SVGIG (reference sequence). CDR3 DNA: TGTGCCTGGAACATACAGGGAATCGGCACCGGGGAGCTGTTTTTT. Translated, it gives CAWNIQGIGTGELFF.

Here the CDR3 reads CASSFQRDYGYTF. DNA for the CDR3: TGCGCCAGCAGCTTTCAGAGGGACTATGGCTACACCTTC. The V and J genes are TRBV5-1 and TRBJ1-2; D gene unclear. The CDR3 contains 13 residues. V was pared by 2 bases and J by 3 bases, with 8 bases between. The germline CDR1 and CDR2 sequences are SGHRS and YFSETQ. The full variable domain, its missing parts supplied by reference TRBV5-1 and TRBJ1-2, is KAGVTQTPRYLIKTRGQQVTLSCSPISGHRSVSWYQQTPGQGLQFLFEYFSETQRNKGNFPGRFSGRQFSNSRSEMNVSTLELGDSALYLCASSFQRDYGYTFGSGTRLTVV.

The rearrangement links TRBV7-6 to TRBJ2-1, with 8 nucleotides matching TRBD2. V was clipped by 3 bases and J by 9 bases; unmatched bases: 13. This CDR3 region has 16 residues. Germline assignment: CDR1 SGHVS and CDR2 FNYEAQ. The CDR3 DNA follows: TGTGCCAGCAGCTTGGGGGCGGGCGGGGGGATCGGTGAGCAGTTCTTC. Amino acids: CASSLGAGGGIGEQFF.

On this clone: Other DNA sequences of this sample code for an identical CDR3. The V gene is TRBV7-2, the J gene TRBJ2-7, with TRBD1 matching over 9 bases. Per the germline V gene, CDR1 is SGHTA and CDR2 is FQGNSA. Trimming took 5 bases from V and 2 from J; bases not matched to a gene: 4. The CDR3 extends over 14 amino acids. CDR3 sequence: CASSPGQGPYEQYF. Here the CDR3 DNA reads TGTGCCAGCAGCCCGGGACAGGGACCCTACGAGCAGTACTTC.

The chain recombines TRBV19 with TRBJ2-6; the D gene is possibly TRBD1 (5 bases). Germline CDR1 is LNHDA and CDR2 is SQIVND (reference sequence). The V gene lost 8 bases and the J gene lost 0 bases, with 14 bases spanning the gap. This CDR3 contains 16 residues. CDR3 region: CASSPRDYSGANVLTF. The CDR3 DNA sequence: TGTGCCAGTTCCCCCAGGGATTACTCTGGGGCCAACGTCCTGACTTTC.

The chain has TRBV5-1 and TRBJ1-3, with TRBD1 matching over 7 bases. V was clipped by 4 bases and J by 4 bases; unmatched bases: 5. The CDR3 has 14 amino acids. Germline lookup yields CDR1 SGHRS and CDR2 YFSETQ. The CDR3 sequence: CASSLRDSGNTIYF. In DNA, the CDR3 is TGCGCCAGCAGCCTACGGGACAGCGGAAACACCATATATTTT.

The chain couples TRBV10-3 to TRBJ1-1; 9 bases agree with TRBD1. CDR1 and CDR2 from the germline V gene are ENHRY and SYGVKD. This CDR3 contains 14 residues. V trimming: 5 bases; J trimming: 3 bases; junction bases outside the gene matches: 4. The CDR3 loop is CAISTGTGYTEAFF. CDR3 bases: TGTGCCATCAGTACCGGGACAGGGTACACTGAAGCTTTCTTT.

This clone was observed a single time. The chain links TRBV5-1 to TRBJ2-7, with 10 nucleotides matching TRBD1. The V gene end was trimmed by 2 bases and the J gene end by 0 bases; junction bases not matched to a gene: 11. This CDR3 spans 18 amino acids. Germline CDR1 and CDR2: SGHRS and YFSETQ. Here the CDR3 DNA reads TGCGCCAGCAGCTTACAACCCCCGGGACAGGGGAGCTCCTACGAGCAGTACTTC. Protein product: CASSLQPPGQGSSYEQYF.

Regarding this clone: Other DNA sequences from this sample encode an identical CDR3 as well. CDR3: CSVGQGLNTEAFF. As DNA, the CDR3 is TGCAGCGTCGGACAGGGCTTAAACACTGAAGCTTTCTTT. V and J are TRBV29-1 and TRBJ1-1; the match to TRBD1 covers 8 bases. V shed 6 bases and J 2 bases; nucleotides not matched to a gene: 5. Germline lookup yields CDR1 SQVTM and CDR2 ANQGSEA. The length of the CDR3 is 13 residues.

CDR3 region: CASSWTGRSQPQHF. The DNA of the CDR3 is TGCGCCAGCAGCTGGACAGGGCGAAGTCAGCCCCAGCATTTT. The gene calls are TRBV4-1 and TRBJ1-5, with TRBD1 matching 8 bases. Germline CDR1 MGHRA, CDR2 YSYEKL. The V and J ends lost 5 bases and 6 bases, in that order; junction bases with no gene match: 6. The CDR3 runs to 14 residues.

The chain employs TRBV13 and TRBJ2-1; 14 bases are a match to TRBD2. There are 16 residues in the CDR3. Per germline, CDR1 PRHDT and CDR2 FYEKMQ (reference sequence). The V and J ends lost 6 bases and 4 bases, in that order; junction bases with no gene match: 5. CDR3 loop: CASSPGTSGGYNEQFF. The CDR3 coding sequence is TGTGCCAGCAGTCCCGGGACTAGCGGGGGTTACAATGAGCAGTTCTTC.

The rearrangement uses TRBV7-8 and TRBJ1-5, with 11 bases matching TRBD1. Germline values: CDR1 SGHVS, CDR2 FQNEAQ. J was trimmed by 6 bases and V by 4 bases; bases with no gene match: 5. The CDR3 runs 15 residues. CDR3 sequence (DNA): TGTGCCAGCAGCTCGGGACAGGGGGGGATTCAGCCCCAGCATTTT. It translates to CASSSGQGGIQPQHF.

This clone was observed a few times. The CDR3 DNA is TGCGCCAGCAGTCACTTAGGGGCCTACGAGCAGTACTTC. This gives the protein CASSHLGAYEQYF. The chain employs TRBV23-1 and TRBJ2-7; D might be TRBD1 (5 bases). TRBV23-1 is an ORF; its function is uncertain. The V gene lost 3 bases and the J gene lost 2 bases, with 8 bases spanning the gap. This CDR3 contains 13 residues.

The chain is built from TRBV18 and TRBJ1-2, with unresolved D. CDR3 length equals 11 residues. In germline, CDR1 is KGHSH, CDR2 LQKENI. Trimming cost V 5 bases and J 3 bases, with 4 bases left between them. Here the CDR3 reads CASSVDYGYTF. DNA of the CDR3: TGTGCCAGCTCAGTAGACTATGGCTACACCTTC.

V usage is TRBV28 and J usage is TRBJ2-7, with a tentative D call TRBD2 (6 bases). CDR1 is MDHEN and CDR2 is SYDVKM in the germline V gene. The CDR3 has 15 residues. V was trimmed by 3 bases and J by 0 bases, leaving 12 bases between them. In DNA form, the CDR3 reads TGTGCCAGCAGTTTTCCCCGGGACTCCTCCTACGAGCAGTACTTC. Protein product: CASSFPRDSSYEQYF. Drawing the rest from reference TRBV28 and TRBJ2-7, the complete variable domain is DVKVTQSSRYLVKRTGEKVFLECVQDMDHENMFWYRQDPGLGLRLIYFSYDVKMKEKGDIPEGYSVSREKKERFSLILESASTNQTSMYLCASSFPRDSSYEQYFGPGTRLTVT.

The rearrangement joins TRBV9 to TRBJ2-5; D not resolved. The CDR3 totals 14 residues. The V gene's germline CDR1 is SGDLS and CDR2 YYNGEE. The V and J ends lost 0 bases and 3 bases respectively, with 9 bases between them. CDR3 DNA: TGTGCCAGCAGCGTAGATATAGGAGAAGAGACCCAGTACTTC. Translated, it gives CASSVDIGEETQYF.

V usage is TRBV7-9 and J usage is TRBJ1-2; 8 bases match TRBD1. The V segment lost 1 base and the J segment 4 bases; nucleotides outside the gene matches: 5. CDR1 and CDR2 (germline): SEHNR, FQNEAQ (reference sequence). The CDR3 has 15 amino acids. CDR3: CASSLGTTGGYGYTF. DNA for the CDR3: TGTGCCAGCAGCTTAGGAACCACAGGGGGCTATGGCTACACCTTC.